This T cell receptor (beta chain) was recovered during a study of cytomegalovirus exposure and HLA in healthy donors. Here immunoSEQ multiplex PCR was the method, and the copy in TCRdb shows in-frame clones only, minus some. The sample yields about 300,000 clones, 85% to 90% seen once. The CDR3 runs to 12 residues. Per the germline V gene, CDR1 is MDHEN and CDR2 is SYDVKM. The V gene lost 5 bases and the J gene lost 3 bases, with 8 bases spanning the gap. Sequenced sample: PBMCs. This receptor was taken from a woman aged 18-30 years in good health and CMV-seronegative. The chain uses TRBV28 and TRBJ2-7; D is perhaps TRBD2 (5 bases). The CDR3 sequence is CASSEGFYEQYF. In DNA form, the CDR3 reads TGTGCCAGCAGTGAGGGTTTCTACGAGCAGTACTTC. Looking up the rest from reference TRBV28 and TRBJ2-7 gives the full variable domain: DVKVTQSSRYLVKRTGEKVFLECVQDMDHENMFWYRQDPGLGLRLIYFSYDVKMKEKGDIPEGYSVSREKKERFSLILESASTNQTSMYLCASSEGFYEQYFGPGTRLTVT.